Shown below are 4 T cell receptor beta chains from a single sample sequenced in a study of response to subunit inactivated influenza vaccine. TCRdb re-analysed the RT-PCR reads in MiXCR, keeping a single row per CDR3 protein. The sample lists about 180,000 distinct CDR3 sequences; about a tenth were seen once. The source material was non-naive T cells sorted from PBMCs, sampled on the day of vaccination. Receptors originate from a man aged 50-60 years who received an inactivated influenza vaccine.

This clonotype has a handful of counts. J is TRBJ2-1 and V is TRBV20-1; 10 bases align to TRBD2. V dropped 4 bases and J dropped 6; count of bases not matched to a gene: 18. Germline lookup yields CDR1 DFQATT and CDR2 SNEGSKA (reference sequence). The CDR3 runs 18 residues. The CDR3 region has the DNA TGCAGTGCTACCGACCATGAGCGGGAGGGGCGACGGATCAATGAGCAGTTCTTC. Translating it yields CSATDHEREGRRINEQFF.

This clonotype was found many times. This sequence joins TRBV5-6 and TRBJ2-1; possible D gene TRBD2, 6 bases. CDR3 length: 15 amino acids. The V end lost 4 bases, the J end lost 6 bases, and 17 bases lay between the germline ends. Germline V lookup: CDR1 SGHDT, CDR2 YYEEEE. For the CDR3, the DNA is TGTGCCAGCAGCATGGGACTCCGGAGGCCCAATGAGCAGTTCTTC. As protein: CASSMGLRRPNEQFF. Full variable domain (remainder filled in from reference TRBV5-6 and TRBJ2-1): DAGVTQSPTHLIKTRGQQVTLRCSPKSGHDTVSWYQQALGQGPQFIFQYYEEEERQRGNFPDRFSGHQFPNYSSELNVNALLLGDSALYLCASSMGLRRPNEQFFGPGTRLTVL.

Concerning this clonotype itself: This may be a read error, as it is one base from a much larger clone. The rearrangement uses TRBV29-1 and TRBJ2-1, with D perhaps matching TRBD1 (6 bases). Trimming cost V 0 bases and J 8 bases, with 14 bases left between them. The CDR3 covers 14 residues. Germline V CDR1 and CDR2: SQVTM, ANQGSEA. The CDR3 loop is CSVEDPRTEHEQFF. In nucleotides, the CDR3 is TGCAGCGTTGAAGACCCAAGGACAGAGCATGAGCAGTTCTTC.

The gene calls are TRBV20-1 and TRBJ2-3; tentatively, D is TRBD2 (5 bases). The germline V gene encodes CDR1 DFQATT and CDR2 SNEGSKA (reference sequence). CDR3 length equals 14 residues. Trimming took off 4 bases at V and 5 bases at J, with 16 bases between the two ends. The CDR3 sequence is CSANSRGSQDTQYF. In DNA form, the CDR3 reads TGCAGTGCTAATTCGCGAGGGAGCCAAGATACGCAGTATTTT.